A single sample is the source of the 32 T cell receptor beta chains below, sequenced in a study of T cells in women clearing cervical HPV infection. The repertoire was sequenced with immunoSEQ multiplex PCR; TCRdb's copy has only in-frame clones and lacks some. The table lists about 28,000 clones. Sequenced material: blood buffy coat. The receptors were gathered from a woman aged 18-70 years with a cervical HPV16 infection that either progressed to CIN3+ or cleared (not recorded which).

A word on this clone: The read halts 3 residues ahead of the CDR3 end, with the missing end drawn from the germline J gene. This sequence joins TRBV19 and TRBJ2-5; 12 bases match TRBD2. The junction had 13 bases not matched to a gene; V was cut back by 5 bases and J by 3 bases. This CDR3 is 18 amino acids long. Germline lookup yields CDR1 LNHDA and CDR2 SQIVND (reference sequence). The chain's CDR3 is CASSETSGGEGKKETQYF. Incomplete CDR3 DNA: TGTGCCAGTAGTGAGACTAGCGGGGGTGAGGGGAAAAAAGAGACC.

With respect to this clone: The read terminates 3 residues ahead of where the CDR3 ends, so the germline J gene completes it. The chain has TRBV6-2 or TRBV6-3 and TRBJ2-7; weak D call: TRBD1 (6 bases). The CDR3 has 15 residues. Germline V CDR1 and CDR2: MNHEY, SVGEGT. V shed 7 bases and J shed 6 bases, with 22 bases lying between them. CDR3 amino acids: CASTQGSRGYGEQYF. Partial CDR3 DNA: TGTGCCAGCACCCAGGGGTCAAGGGGATATGGCGAG.

A note on this clone: The read ends 3 residues shy of where the CDR3 ends; the end is completed using the germline J gene. The chain is built from TRBV20-1 and TRBJ2-7; D might be TRBD1 (6 bases). This CDR3 contains 19 residues. Germline CDR1 is DFQATT and CDR2 is SNEGSKA (reference sequence). V was cut by 5 bases and J by 3 bases, with 32 bases left in between. The CDR3: CSARNVFVRDIPVGYEQYF. The covered CDR3 bases are TGCAGTGCTCGAAATGTTTTCGTGAGGGACATCCCAGTGGGCTACGAG.

In regard to this clone: The read ends 3 residues early relative to the CDR3; the germline J gene fills the gap. This chain links TRBV10-1 with TRBJ2-1, with D maybe TRBD2 (6 bases). This CDR3 is built from 15 residues. Germline V gives CDR1 WNHNN, CDR2 SYGVQD (reference sequence). Trimming shortened V by 7 bases and J by 3 bases, and 16 bases separated the two germline ends. CDR3 bases read: TGCGCCAGCACCGAAGTAGCGGCATTCTACAATGAG. Translation gives CASTEVAAFYNE. The whole CDR3 protein is CASTEVAAFYNEQFF.

A note on this clone: The read terminates 3 residues ahead of where the CDR3 ends, so the germline J gene completes it. This sequence joins TRBV7-2 and TRBJ2-7; D call uncertain. Per germline, CDR1 SGHTA and CDR2 FQGNSA. The V end lost 5 bases, the J end lost 1 base, and 12 bases lay between the germline ends. The CDR3 length is 14 residues. The CDR3: CASSRASSSYEQYF. The CDR3 bases that were read are TGTGCCAGCAGCCGAGCTTCATCTTCCTACGAG.

The CDR3 bases that were read are TGTGCCAGCAGCTTAGCGCAGGGTGCAGATACG. Amino acids: CASSLAQGADT. The complete CDR3 reads CASSLAQGADTQYF. The rearrangement uses TRBV7-6 and TRBJ2-3, with a tentative D call TRBD1 (5 bases). The read ends 3 residues before the CDR3 terminus; that terminus is restored from the germline J gene. Trimming shortened V by 0 bases and J by 4 bases, and 8 bases separated the two germline ends. Germline V gives CDR1 SGHVS, CDR2 FNYEAQ. The CDR3 runs 14 residues. Variable domain in full (rest from reference TRBV7-6 and TRBJ2-3): GAGVSQSPRYKVTKRGQDVALRCDPISGHVSLYWYRQALGQGPEFLTYFNYEAQQDKSGLPNDRFSAERPEGSISTLTIQRTEQRDSAMYRCASSLAQGADTQYFGPGTRLTVL.

A word on this clone: Read data end 3 residues before the CDR3 end; the end is taken from the germline J gene. V and J are TRBV7-9 and TRBJ1-2; tentative D call: TRBD1 (5 bases). The germline V gene has CDR1 SEHNR and CDR2 FQNEAQ (reference sequence). The length of the CDR3 is 13 residues. The CDR3 bases that were read are TGTGCCAGCAGCCGGGACTATAGCTACGAC. The encoded protein is CASSRDYSYD. The whole CDR3 region reads CASSRDYSYDYTF.

In regard to this clone: The sequence runs out 3 residues before the end of the CDR3; the remainder is reconstructed from the germline J gene. This chain uses TRBV7-2 with TRBJ2-3; 7 bases agree with TRBD1. Per the germline V gene, CDR1 is SGHTA and CDR2 is FQGNSA. This CDR3 has 15 residues. J was trimmed by 2 bases and V by 3 bases; bases with no gene match: 5. This CDR3 is CASSLTGTVTDTQYF. CDR3 DNA, as far as it was read: TGTGCCAGCAGCTTGACAGGGACCGTCACAGATACG. The complete variable domain, with remaining parts taken from reference TRBV7-2 and TRBJ2-3, reads GAGVSQSPSNKVTEKGKDVELRCDPISGHTALYWYRQSLGQGLEFLIYFQGNSAPDKSGLPSDRFSAERTGGSVSTLTIQRTQQEDSAVYLCASSLTGTVTDTQYFGPGTRLTVL.

A note on this clone: The read stops 3 residues short of the end of the CDR3; the missing end is completed from the germline J gene. The rearrangement uses TRBV19 and TRBJ1-2; D may be TRBD1 (5 bases). Germline CDR1 LNHDA, CDR2 SQIVND (reference sequence). The CDR3 runs to 17 residues. CDR3 protein: CASSILIGASGHLDYTF. CDR3 DNA, as far as it was read: TGTGCCAGTAGTATTTTAATCGGGGCTAGCGGTCATTTGGAC.

CDR3 region: CASSLIFRGAAEAFF. Incomplete CDR3 DNA: TGCGCCAGCAGCTTGATTTTCCGGGGGGCCGCTGAA. J is TRBJ1-1 and V is TRBV5-1; tentatively, D is TRBD1 (6 bases). Coverage ceases 3 residues before the CDR3 finishes, and the germline J gene fills in the end. The CDR3 length is 15 residues. Germline V gene sequence: CDR1 SGHRS, CDR2 YFSETQ. Trimming stripped 1 base from V and 6 bases from J, with 16 bases between.

In the case of this clone: The missing CDR3 end, 3 residues past where the read stops, is filled in from the germline J gene. The chain joins TRBV6-2 or TRBV6-3 to TRBJ2-1; 9 bases agree with TRBD2. Trimming at V came to 5 bases and at J to 0 bases, leaving 2 bases not matched to a gene. CDR3 length equals 15 residues. Looked up from germline, CDR1 is MNHEY and CDR2 is SVGEGT. Partial CDR3 DNA: TGTGCCAGCAGTCTTAGCGGGAGCTCCTACAATGAG. Translated, it gives CASSLSGSSYNE. The whole CDR3 protein is CASSLSGSSYNEQFF.

In regard to this clone: The CDR3 goes on 3 residues after the read ends, and that part is filled in from the germline J gene. The V gene is TRBV6-2 or TRBV6-3, the J gene TRBJ2-3; D gene ambiguous. CDR3 length: 16 residues. Germline CDR1 reads MNHEY; CDR2 reads SVGEGT. Trimming cost V 0 bases and J 1 base, with 11 bases left between them. Incomplete CDR3 DNA: TGTGCCAGCAGTTACTCTGGCCTCCGAGGCACAGATACG. Translated, it gives CASSYSGLRGTDT. The entire CDR3 is CASSYSGLRGTDTQYF.

Points on this clone: The read ends 3 residues shy of where the CDR3 ends; the end is completed using the germline J gene. The V gene is TRBV7-2, the J gene TRBJ2-7; 10 bases line up with TRBD1. Germline V gene lookup returns CDR1 SGHTA and CDR2 FQGNSA. The CDR3 length is 15 residues. The trim removed 4 bases at V and 2 bases at J, leaving 5 bases unmatched. The CDR3 protein is CASSYAGTGAYEQYF. The DNA read from the CDR3 is TGTGCCAGCAGCTACGCCGGGACAGGGGCCTACGAG.

Of note for this clone: Coverage ceases 3 residues before the CDR3 finishes, and the germline J gene fills in the end. The genes are TRBV7-2 and TRBJ1-2; 7 bases are a match to TRBD1. V was pared by 6 bases and J by 3 bases, with 4 bases of the junction left unmatched. Germline V gene sequence: CDR1 SGHTA, CDR2 FQGNSA. The CDR3 loop spans 13 amino acids. The sequenced part of the CDR3 DNA is TGTGCCAGCAGTCCACAGGGGTACTATGGC. Translated, it gives CASSPQGYYG. The CDR3 in its entirety is CASSPQGYYGYTF.

Concerning this clone itself: Coverage ceases 3 residues before the CDR3 finishes, and the germline J gene fills in the end. This chain links TRBV7-2 with TRBJ1-1; 8 nucleotides match TRBD1. Trimming took 8 bases from V and 1 from J; bases not matched to a gene: 3. The CDR3 runs 13 residues. Looked up from germline, CDR1 is SGHTA and CDR2 is FQGNSA. The CDR3 DNA, read in part, is TGTGCCAGCCGAGGACAGGGGAACACTGAA. Protein sequence: CASRGQGNTE. The entire CDR3 sequence reads CASRGQGNTEAFF.

Remarks on this clone: The read terminates 3 residues ahead of where the CDR3 ends, so the germline J gene completes it. The rearrangement uses TRBV18 and TRBJ2-7, with D unclear. V lost 2 bases and J lost 2, with 16 bases in between. Germline CDR1 is KGHSH and CDR2 is LQKENI. The CDR3 is 16 residues long. CDR3 sequence: CASSPETGQTAYEQYF. The part of the CDR3 DNA that was read is TGTGCCAGCTCACCAGAAACTGGGCAGACCGCCTACGAG.

As concerns this clone: The read ends 3 residues before the CDR3 terminus; that terminus is restored from the germline J gene. This chain links TRBV27 with TRBJ2-7; 13 nucleotides align to TRBD2. Losses at the gene ends were 2 bases for V and 6 bases for J; bases not matched to a gene: 7. Germline loops: CDR1 MNHEY, CDR2 SMNVEV (reference sequence). The CDR3 is 16 amino acids. The CDR3 is CASSLGLAGEQPEQYF. Incomplete CDR3 DNA: TGTGCCAGCAGTTTAGGACTAGCGGGAGAACAACCCGAG.

The CDR3 sequence is CASSYSDLGRRSYDYTF. The part of the CDR3 DNA that was read is TGTGCCAGCAGTTACTCGGATCTAGGCCGCCGATCCTACGAC. This chain connects TRBV6-2 or TRBV6-3 to TRBJ1-2; unclear D gene. The read finishes 3 residues shy of the CDR3 end, and the germline J gene is used to complete it. CDR1 is MNHEY and CDR2 is SVGEGT in the germline V gene. This CDR3 is 17 amino acids long.

Notes on this clone: The sequenced fragment ends 3 residues before the CDR3 boundary, so the rest is inferred from the germline J gene. The identical CDR3 is also encoded by other nucleotide sequences in the sample. The chain carries TRBV2 and TRBJ1-2, with TRBD1 identical over 7 bases. The CDR3 has 14 residues. With 7 bases clipped from V and 5 bases from J, the junction kept 10 bases outside the gene matches. Germline V gives CDR1 SNHLY, CDR2 FYNNEI. The CDR3 loop reads CASNSGTANYGYTF. The sequenced part of the CDR3 DNA is TGTGCCAGCAATTCCGGGACAGCAAATTATGGC.

About this clone itself: The read ends 3 residues shy of where the CDR3 ends; the end is completed using the germline J gene. The chain uses TRBV18 and TRBJ2-5, with a possible D match to TRBD2 (5 bases). Trimming took off 6 bases at V and 5 bases at J, with 25 bases between the two ends. Germline V gives CDR1 KGHSH, CDR2 LQKENI. The CDR3 is 17 residues long. Partial CDR3 DNA: TGTGCCAGCTCCCGCGCGGGCCCCGCGGATGGGGTGGAGACC. It specifies CASSRAGPADGVET. The full CDR3 reads CASSRAGPADGVETQYF. Variable domain in full (rest from reference TRBV18 and TRBJ2-5): NAGVMQNPRHLVRRRGQEARLRCSPMKGHSHVYWYRQLPEEGLKFMVYLQKENIIDESGMPKERFSAEFPKEGPSILRIQQVVRGDSAAYFCASSRAGPADGVETQYFGPGTRLLVL.

Worth noting for this clone: Sequencing ends 3 residues short of the CDR3 end; the germline J gene provides the rest. The J gene is TRBJ1-2, the V gene TRBV7-2; 11 positions match TRBD1. CDR1 SGHTA and CDR2 FQGNSA come from the germline V gene. CDR3 length: 15 residues. CDR3 amino acids: CASSPGQGETYDYTF. The covered CDR3 bases are TGTGCCAGCAGCCCGGGACAGGGGGAGACCTACGAC.

As concerns this clone: The read falls 3 residues short of the CDR3 end, and the missing part is taken from the germline J gene. The chain combines TRBV6-2 or TRBV6-3 with TRBJ1-2; possibly TRBD1 for D (5 bases). Germline V CDR1 and CDR2: MNHEY, SVGEGT. The CDR3 is 14 amino acids. This CDR3 reads CASSPRLGGDDYTF. The sequenced part of the CDR3 DNA is TGTGCCAGCAGCCCCAGACTGGGGGGAGACGAC.

With respect to this clone: The CDR3 extends 3 residues past the end of the read, so its final part is completed from the germline J gene. J is TRBJ2-5 and V is TRBV24-1; D could derive from TRBD1 or TRBD2 (5 bases each). Looked up from germline, CDR1 is KGHDR and CDR2 is SFDVKD. The CDR3 has 16 residues. V gave up 3 bases and J gave up 0 bases, with 13 bases separating them. The CDR3 sequence: CATSDPRGANQETQYF. Incomplete CDR3 DNA: TGTGCCACCAGTGATCCCAGAGGGGCAAACCAAGAGACC.

As to this clone: The CDR3 goes on 3 residues after the read ends, and that part is filled in from the germline J gene. The J gene is TRBJ2-5, the V gene TRBV2; 14 nucleotides line up with TRBD2. The CDR3 contains 17 residues. V trimming: 3 bases; J trimming: 5 bases; junction bases outside the gene matches: 8. The V gene's germline CDR1 is SNHLY and CDR2 FYNNEI. This CDR3 is CASSDRLAGGPRETQYF. CDR3 DNA (partial): TGTGCCAGCAGTGATAGACTAGCGGGGGGGCCACGGGAGACC.

A note on this clone: The read finishes 3 residues shy of the CDR3 end, and the germline J gene is used to complete it. The chain is built from TRBV7-8 and TRBJ2-2; D is perhaps TRBD1 (5 bases). From germline, CDR1 is SGHVS and CDR2 FQNEAQ. The germline V and J ends were trimmed by 6 bases and 0 bases, with 11 bases remaining between them. This CDR3 is 15 amino acids long. The CDR3 region is CASRAGLTNTGELFF. CDR3 DNA (partial): TGTGCCAGCAGGGCAGGGTTGACGAACACCGGGGAG. The complete variable domain, with remaining parts taken from reference TRBV7-8 and TRBJ2-2, reads GAGVSQSPRYKVAKRGQDVALRCDPISGHVSLFWYQQALGQGPEFLTYFQNEAQLDKSGLPSDRFFAERPEGSVSTLKIQRTQQEDSAVYLCASRAGLTNTGELFFGEGSRLTVL.

As for this clone: The read ends 3 residues early relative to the CDR3; the germline J gene fills the gap. The J gene is TRBJ2-7, the V gene TRBV19; a possible D gene is TRBD1 (6 bases). The CDR3 loop spans 15 amino acids. Germline loops: CDR1 LNHDA, CDR2 SQIVND (reference sequence). V was clipped by 6 bases and J by 0 bases, with 15 bases between them. CDR3 DNA, as far as it was read: TGTGCCAGTAGGATCCGGGACACCACCTCCTACGAG. Its protein product is CASRIRDTTSYE. The complete CDR3 sequence is CASRIRDTTSYEQYF.

Points on this clone: The read ends 3 residues early relative to the CDR3; the germline J gene fills the gap. This chain links TRBV30 with TRBJ2-2; 12 bases fit TRBD2. The ends lost 4 bases at V and 7 bases at J; junction bases unmatched: 7. The germline V gene has CDR1 GTSNPN and CDR2 SVGIG (reference sequence). This CDR3 contains 15 residues. The CDR3 region is CAWTLAGGPGGELFF. The CDR3 DNA, read in part, is TGTGCCTGGACTCTAGCGGGAGGGCCGGGCGGGGAG.

Note on this clone: The CDR3 end is not reached by the read, which stops 3 residues before it; the germline J gene fills it in. The chain employs TRBV7-8 and TRBJ2-1; D possibly corresponds to TRBD2 (6 bases). V lost 3 bases to trimming and J lost 5 bases, with 14 bases between them. The CDR3 totals 15 residues. CDR1 and CDR2 from the germline V gene are SGHVS and FQNEAQ. CDR3 region: CASSFGNSGDNEQFF. CDR3 DNA (partial): TGTGCCAGCAGCTTCGGTAATAGCGGAGACAATGAG.

The part of the CDR3 DNA that was read is TGTGCCAGCAGTGACCCAGGACTAGGCACAGATACG. This encodes CASSDPGLGTDT. The full CDR3 protein reads CASSDPGLGTDTQYF. J is TRBJ2-3 and V is TRBV6-4; 7 bases line up with TRBD2. The read ends 3 residues shy of where the CDR3 ends; the end is completed using the germline J gene. Trimming cost V 2 bases and J 1 base; bases outside gene matches: 3. The CDR3 is made up of 15 amino acids. The V gene's germline CDR1 is MRHNA and CDR2 SNTAGT.

Worth noting for this clone: Sequencing ends 3 residues short of the CDR3 end; the germline J gene provides the rest. This chain links TRBV30 with TRBJ2-7, with D perhaps TRBD1 (6 bases). Germline values: CDR1 GTSNPN, CDR2 SVGIG (reference sequence). Trimming removed 2 bases at V and 5 bases at J, with 19 bases between. The CDR3 length is 15 residues. CDR3 DNA (partial): TGTGCCTGGAGTTCATGGACAGCGGACCAGAACGAG. It codes for CAWSSWTADQNE. The full CDR3 protein reads CAWSSWTADQNEQYF. Full variable domain (rest looked up from reference TRBV30 and TRBJ2-7): SQTIHQWPATLVQPVGSPLSLECTVEGTSNPNLYWYRQAAGRGLQLLFYSVGIGQISSEVPQNLSASRPQDRQFILSSKKLLLSDSGFYLCAWSSWTADQNEQYFGPGTRLTVT.

Worth noting for this clone: The read stops 3 residues short of the end of the CDR3; the missing end is completed from the germline J gene. Other DNA sequences of this sample code for an identical CDR3. This chain connects TRBV7-2 to TRBJ1-3; a possible D gene is TRBD1 (5 bases). The CDR3 has 15 residues. Germline-derived CDR1 and CDR2 are SGHTA and FQGNSA. V was trimmed by 0 bases and J by 5 bases, leaving 11 bases between them. CDR3 loop: CASSLARGGRNTIYF. The CDR3 bases that were read are TGTGCCAGCAGCTTAGCCCGGGGGGGGAGAAACACC.

Points on this clone: At one of its ends the junction is not consistent with the germline gene, which may arise from a read error. The read ends 3 residues before the CDR3 terminus; that terminus is restored from the germline J gene. The sample contains more than one DNA sequence encoding this CDR3. The gene calls are TRBV2 and TRBJ1-3; 9 nucleotides line up with TRBD1. This CDR3 is 15 amino acids long. Germline CDR1 and CDR2: SNHLY and FYNNEI. The CDR3 protein is CASSVNRGPGNTIYF. The part of the CDR3 DNA that was read is TGTGCCAGCAGTGTAAACAGGGGGCCTGGAAACACA.